The 21 T cell receptor beta chains in this list originate from one sample, sequenced in a study of identical twins. TCRdb re-analysed the 5' RACE reads in MiXCR, keeping a single row per CDR3 protein. The sample has 250,000 or so distinct CDR3 sequences, 5.5% to 7% seen once. These data are also associated with another study on yellow fever vaccine responses in identical twins.

Input material: memory (CD45RO+) T cells sorted from blood. These receptors originate from a woman under 30 in good health.

The rearrangement joins TRBV5-1 to TRBJ2-5; 7 bases agree with TRBD1. Germline loops: CDR1 SGHRS, CDR2 YFSETQ. Trimming removed 4 bases from V and 5 bases from J; junction bases left unmatched: 14. CDR3 size: 16 residues. The CDR3 DNA reads TGCGCCAGCAGCGCCTCGACAGGGCGGTCGCAGGAGACCCAGTACTTC. Protein product: CASSASTGRSQETQYF.

The sample holds a few counts of this clonotype. This rearrangement joins TRBV20-1 to TRBJ2-1; 8 positions match TRBD1. This CDR3 is 14 amino acids long. Germline V gene data show CDR1 as DFQATT and CDR2 as SNEGSKA (reference sequence). The CDR3 here is CSTPGRGPVSEQFF. In DNA form, the CDR3 reads TGCAGCACCCCCGGCAGGGGGCCTGTTAGTGAGCAGTTCTTC.

The table lists this clonotype with many counts. The V call is TRBV25-1, the J call TRBJ2-3, with 9 bases fitting TRBD2. Losses at the gene ends were 4 bases for V and 4 bases for J; bases not matched to a gene: 12. The germline V gene has CDR1 MGHDK and CDR2 SYGVNS. The CDR3 extends over 17 amino acids. CDR3 amino acids: CASSAPSLAGRADTQYF. In DNA form, the CDR3 reads TGTGCCAGCAGTGCCCCATCTCTAGCGGGAAGAGCAGATACGCAGTATTTT.

This clonotype was observed a few times. This sequence joins TRBV5-1 and TRBJ1-2; 11 bases map to TRBD1. The length of the CDR3 is 14 residues. V lost 2 bases and J lost 6; bases outside the gene matches: 3. Looked up from germline, CDR1 is SGHRS and CDR2 is YFSETQ. The CDR3: CASSFGQGADGYTF. The CDR3 DNA reads TGCGCCAGCAGCTTCGGACAGGGGGCCGATGGCTACACCTTC.

This clonotype was observed at least ten times. The chain combines TRBV9 with TRBJ2-5, with D tentatively TRBD1 (6 bases). The V gene lost 0 bases and the J gene lost 2 bases, with 8 bases spanning the gap. Germline V CDR1 and CDR2: SGDLS, YYNGEE. CDR3 length: 14 amino acids. CDR3 DNA: TGTGCCAGCAGCGTAGGGACAGCACAAGAGACCCAGTACTTC. Its protein is CASSVGTAQETQYF.

This clonotype has more than one count but fewer than ten. This may be a read error: a much more frequent sequence differs by one nucleotide. In nucleotides, the CDR3 is TGTGCCAGCAGCTCAATACCGGGACTAGGCGGAGATACGCAGTATTTT. Translation gives CASSSIPGLGGDTQYF. The chain uses TRBV7-3 and TRBJ2-3, with 8 bases matching TRBD2. After removal of 4 bases from V and 5 bases from J, the junction contained 11 bases not matched to a gene. This CDR3 has 16 residues. Germline V CDR1 and CDR2: SGHTA, FQGTGA.

This clonotype was seen a handful of times. The chain employs TRBV7-3 and TRBJ1-2; 8 bases map to TRBD1. CDR1 is SGHTA and CDR2 is FQGTGA in the germline V gene. This CDR3 region has 15 residues. With 5 bases clipped from V and 5 bases from J, the junction kept 10 bases outside the gene matches. The CDR3 DNA follows: TGTGCCAGCAGCCTCAACTCCGGGACAGGATATGGCTACACCTTC. Translation gives CASSLNSGTGYGYTF.

The table lists this clonotype with many counts. The chain employs TRBV27 and TRBJ1-1; weak D call: TRBD1 (5 bases). This CDR3 is built from 14 residues. V gave up 3 bases and J gave up 5 bases, with 13 bases separating them. Germline CDR1 is MNHEY and CDR2 is SMNVEV (reference sequence). CDR3 amino acids: CASSFRGGETEAFF. As DNA, the CDR3 is TGTGCCAGCAGTTTCCGGGGAGGGGAAACTGAAGCTTTCTTT.

The rearrangement links TRBV27 to TRBJ2-7, with 8 bases fitting TRBD2. Germline trimming cut 4 bases from V and 2 bases from J; bases unmatched to any gene: 7. The CDR3 has 15 residues. In germline, CDR1 is MNHEY, CDR2 SMNVEV (reference sequence). CDR3 in amino acids: CASSSSGSPPYEQYF. CDR3 bases: TGTGCCAGCAGTTCCAGCGGGAGCCCCCCCTACGAGCAGTACTTC.

The chain employs TRBV5-6 and TRBJ2-1; either TRBD1 or TRBD2 may supply D (5 bases each). V lost 4 bases and J 6 bases, leaving 17 bases between the germline ends. CDR3 length: 15 residues. Germline V gene lookup returns CDR1 SGHDT and CDR2 YYEEEE. CDR3 nucleotide sequence: TGTGCCAGCAGCGGGGACGGGGTTCCTTCCAATGAGCAGTTCTTC. It encodes CASSGDGVPSNEQFF.

In its sample, this clonotype was seen many times. V usage is TRBV7-2 and J usage is TRBJ2-5, with 9 nucleotides matching TRBD2. V lost 3 bases to trimming and J lost 5 bases; unmatched junction nucleotides: 7. Germline V gene sequence: CDR1 SGHTA, CDR2 FQGNSA. The CDR3 extends over 15 amino acids. The CDR3 loop is CASSFGGGAGETQYF. For the CDR3, the DNA is TGTGCCAGCAGCTTTGGCGGGGGGGCTGGTGAGACCCAGTACTTC.

This clonotype has only a few counts. This rearrangement joins TRBV7-9 to TRBJ2-7; no definite D call. V lost 4 bases and J 0 bases, leaving 4 bases between the germline ends. This CDR3 contains 12 residues. Germline assignment: CDR1 SEHNR and CDR2 FQNEAQ (reference sequence). The CDR3 reads CASSSVSYEQYF. As DNA, the CDR3 is TGTGCCAGCAGCTCCGTCTCCTACGAGCAGTACTTC.

J is TRBJ1-1 and V is TRBV29-1; 8 bases align to TRBD1. CDR3 size: 11 residues. Germline V lookup: CDR1 SQVTM, CDR2 ANQGSEA. With V trimmed by 5 bases and J by 5 bases, 1 base remained unmatched. The CDR3 reads CSVRDRTEAFF. The CDR3 DNA reads TGCAGCGTTCGGGACAGGACTGAAGCTTTCTTT.

This clonotype appeared many times. The DNA for the CDR3 is TGTGCCAGCAGCACCGGACAGTCTAATGAAAAACTGTTTTTT. It is translated as CASSTGQSNEKLFF. This chain connects TRBV7-8 to TRBJ1-4; the D gene is possibly TRBD1 (6 bases). Trimming cost V 5 bases and J 3 bases, with 10 bases left between them. Per the germline V gene, CDR1 is SGHVS and CDR2 is FQNEAQ. CDR3 length: 14 residues.

This clonotype occurred many times. The rearrangement joins TRBV12-3 or TRBV12-4 to TRBJ2-2; TRBD1 is a possible D gene (6 bases). V was shortened by 8 bases and J by 0 bases, with 13 bases between the two germline ends. The CDR3 contains 15 residues. The CDR3 loop is CASVLGAANTGELFF. The CDR3 nucleotides read TGTGCCAGCGTCTTGGGGGCAGCGAACACCGGGGAGCTGTTTTTT.

CDR3 region: CAIRGQGQNSPLHF. The DNA of the CDR3 is TGTGCCATCAGAGGACAGGGGCAGAATTCACCCCTCCACTTT. This chain connects TRBV10-3 to TRBJ1-6; 9 bases agree with TRBD1. This CDR3 is built from 14 residues. Germline V gene lookup returns CDR1 ENHRY and CDR2 SYGVKD. With 6 bases clipped from V and 7 bases from J, the junction kept 4 bases outside the gene matches.

V is TRBV4-1 and J is TRBJ2-1; 11 bases match TRBD2. Germline trimming cut 6 bases from V and 2 bases from J; bases unmatched to any gene: 12. CDR1 and CDR2 from the germline V gene are MGHRA and YSYEKL. The CDR3 totals 18 residues. The chain's CDR3 is CASSPPGGTSGAYNEQFF. CDR3 in DNA: TGCGCCAGCAGTCCTCCTGGTGGGACTAGCGGAGCCTACAATGAGCAGTTCTTC.

This clonotype was recorded at least ten times. The chain combines TRBV20-1 with TRBJ1-5; unclear D gene. The germline V gene encodes CDR1 DFQATT and CDR2 SNEGSKA (reference sequence). There are 15 residues in the CDR3. Deletions cut 0 bases from V and 9 bases from J, with 18 bases between. As DNA, the CDR3 is TGCAGTGCTAGAGAAAGTGCTAAGTGGGGTTGGCCCCAGCATTTT. Translated: CSARESAKWGWPQHF.

The chain links TRBV2 to TRBJ2-1; tentatively, D is TRBD1 (6 bases). The CDR3 has 13 amino acids. Looked up from germline, CDR1 is SNHLY and CDR2 is FYNNEI. V lost 8 bases and J 9 bases, leaving 17 bases between the germline ends. The CDR3 sequence: CASLSYPGVEQFF. The CDR3 DNA reads TGTGCCAGCTTATCCTACCCAGGGGTTGAGCAGTTCTTC.

This clonotype occurred many times. J is TRBJ2-1 and V is TRBV7-7; 8 bases map to TRBD2. The CDR3 is 14 amino acids. Germline CDR1 and CDR2: SSHAT and FNYEAQ (reference sequence). The ends lost 5 bases at V and 6 bases at J; junction bases unmatched: 6. CDR3 protein: CASSPNGLANEQFF. In DNA, the CDR3 is TGTGCCAGCAGCCCAAACGGACTAGCCAATGAGCAGTTCTTC.

The rearrangement links TRBV7-9 to TRBJ2-3; no clear D. Per the germline V gene, CDR1 is SEHNR and CDR2 is FQNEAQ (reference sequence). Trimming stripped 8 bases from V and 3 bases from J, with 12 bases between. The CDR3 has 13 residues. The CDR3, as DNA: TGTGCCAGCTCCGAGGCGAGGACAGATACGCAGTATTTT. Translated, it gives CASSEARTDTQYF.